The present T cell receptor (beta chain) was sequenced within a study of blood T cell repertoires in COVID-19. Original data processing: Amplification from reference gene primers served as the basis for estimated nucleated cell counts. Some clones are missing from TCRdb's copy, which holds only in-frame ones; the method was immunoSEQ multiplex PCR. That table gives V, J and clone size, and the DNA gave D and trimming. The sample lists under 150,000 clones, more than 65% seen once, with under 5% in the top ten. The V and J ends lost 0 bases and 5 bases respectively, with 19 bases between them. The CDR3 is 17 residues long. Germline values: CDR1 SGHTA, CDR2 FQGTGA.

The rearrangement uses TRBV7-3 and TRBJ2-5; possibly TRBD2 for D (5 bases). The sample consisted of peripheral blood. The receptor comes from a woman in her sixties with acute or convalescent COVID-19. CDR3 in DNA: TGTGCCAGCAGCTTAACGCCGCTAGCAGGTTTGTTGGAGACCCAGTACTTC. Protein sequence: CASSLTPLAGLLETQYF.